This T cell receptor (beta chain) was sequenced for a study of Ad26.COV2.S vaccination and SARS-CoV-2 variants. The V end was cut by 7 bases, the J end by 2 bases, with 16 bases between. This CDR3 spans 15 amino acids. CDR1 is SNHLY, CDR2 FYNNEI, per germline. The data were produced by immunoSEQ multiplex PCR, yet TCRdb's version contains in-frame clones alone and is incomplete. This table holds hundreds of thousands of clones, approximately 84% found once. Study-level findings and limits: Substantial breadth was reported for post-vaccination spike-specific CD8+ and CD4+ T cells.

Turning to this clone: Its antigen is unknown.

Treatment indicated: roughly 19 received Ad26.COV2.S at low or high dose, single or two shots; roughly 5 received placebo; per-sample allocation not given. Repertoires come from day 63 after the first vaccine or placebo injection. The rearrangement joins TRBV2 to TRBJ2-3; the D gene is possibly TRBD2 (6 bases). This sample comprised peripheral blood, obtained in a trial of Ad26.COV2.S vaccine versus placebo. The TCR was taken from a person between 18 and 59 years old who received the Ad26.COV2.S COVID-19 vaccine or a placebo. The CDR3 DNA follows: TGTGCCAGCATCCCGCCGGGGGTTTACACAGATACGCAGTATTTT. Its protein is CASIPPGVYTDTQYF.